This T cell receptor beta chain was captured in a study of cytomegalovirus exposure and HLA in healthy donors. Study-wide points: Later work associated more than 15,000 TCR beta sequences with HLA alleles at 0.05 false discovery rate.

The germline V gene has CDR1 KGHSH and CDR2 LQKENI. This CDR3 has 15 residues. Germline trimming cut 2 bases from V and 5 bases from J; bases unmatched to any gene: 2. On this clone: What it binds is not known.

PCR was performed using 60 Vbeta and 13 Jbeta primers. The method was immunoSEQ multiplex PCR; TCRdb's version includes in-frame clones alone and lacks a portion of them. The sample lists 100,000 to 120,000 clones, roughly four fifths occurring once. The TCR sequence derives from a woman under 40 in good health and CMV-seronegative. Sequenced material: PBMCs. J is TRBJ2-2 and V is TRBV18, with 10 bases that match TRBD2. Here the CDR3 DNA reads TGTGCCAGCTCACCATCTAGCGGGAGAACCGGGGAGCTGTTTTTT. Protein: CASSPSSGRTGELFF.